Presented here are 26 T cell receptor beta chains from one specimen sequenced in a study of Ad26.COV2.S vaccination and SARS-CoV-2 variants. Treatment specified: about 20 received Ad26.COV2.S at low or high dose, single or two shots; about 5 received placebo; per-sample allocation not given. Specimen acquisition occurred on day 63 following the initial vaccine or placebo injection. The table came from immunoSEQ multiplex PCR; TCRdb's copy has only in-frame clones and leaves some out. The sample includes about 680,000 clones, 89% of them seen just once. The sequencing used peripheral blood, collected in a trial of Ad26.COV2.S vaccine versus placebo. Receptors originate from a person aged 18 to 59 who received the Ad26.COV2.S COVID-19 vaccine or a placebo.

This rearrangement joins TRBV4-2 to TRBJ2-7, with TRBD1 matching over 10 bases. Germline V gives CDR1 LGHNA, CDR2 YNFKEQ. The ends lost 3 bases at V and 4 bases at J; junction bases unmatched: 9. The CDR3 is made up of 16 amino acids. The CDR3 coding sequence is TGTGCCAGCAGCCAGGAAGACAGGGGGCTTCGGTACGAGCAGTACTTC. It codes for CASSQEDRGLRYEQYF.

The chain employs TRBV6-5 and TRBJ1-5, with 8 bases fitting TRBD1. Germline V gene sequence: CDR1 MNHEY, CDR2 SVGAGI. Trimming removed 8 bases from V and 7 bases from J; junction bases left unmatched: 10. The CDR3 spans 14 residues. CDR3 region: CASSVDRGNQPQHF. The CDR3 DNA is TGTGCCAGCTCCGTCGACAGGGGAAACCAGCCCCAGCATTTT.

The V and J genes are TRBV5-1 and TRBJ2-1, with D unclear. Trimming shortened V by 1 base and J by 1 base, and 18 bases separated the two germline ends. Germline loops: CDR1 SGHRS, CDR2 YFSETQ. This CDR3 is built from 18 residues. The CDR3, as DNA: TGCGCCAGCAGCTTGACGCCTCCAGGTCCCGATTCCTACAATGAGCAGTTCTTC. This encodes CASSLTPPGPDSYNEQFF.

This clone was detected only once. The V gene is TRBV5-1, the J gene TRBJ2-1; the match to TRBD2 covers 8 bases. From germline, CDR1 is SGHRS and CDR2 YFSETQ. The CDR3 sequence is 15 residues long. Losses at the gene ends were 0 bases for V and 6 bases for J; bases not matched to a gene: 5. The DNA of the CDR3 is TGCGCCAGCAGCTTGGCAGCGGGAGCTCGCAATGAGCAGTTCTTC. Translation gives CASSLAAGARNEQFF.

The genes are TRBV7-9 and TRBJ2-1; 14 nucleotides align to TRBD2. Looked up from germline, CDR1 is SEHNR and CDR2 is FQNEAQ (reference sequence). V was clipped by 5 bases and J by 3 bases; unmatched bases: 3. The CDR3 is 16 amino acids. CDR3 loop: CASSPGTSGSYNEQFF. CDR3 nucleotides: TGTGCCAGCAGCCCGGGGACTAGCGGGAGCTACAATGAGCAGTTCTTC. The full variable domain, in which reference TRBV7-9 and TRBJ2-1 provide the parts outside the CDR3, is DTGVSQNPRHKITKRGQNVTFRCDPISEHNRLYWYRQTLGQGPEFLTYFQNEAQLEKSRLLSDRFSAERPKGSFSTLEIQRTEQGDSAMYLCASSPGTSGSYNEQFFGPGTRLTVL.

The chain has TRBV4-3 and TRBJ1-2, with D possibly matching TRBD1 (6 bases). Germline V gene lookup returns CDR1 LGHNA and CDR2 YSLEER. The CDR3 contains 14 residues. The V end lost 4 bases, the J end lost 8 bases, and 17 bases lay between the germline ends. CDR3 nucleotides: TGCGCCAGCAGCCCGGGACCGAAGGGGGGGGGCTACACCTTC. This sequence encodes CASSPGPKGGGYTF.

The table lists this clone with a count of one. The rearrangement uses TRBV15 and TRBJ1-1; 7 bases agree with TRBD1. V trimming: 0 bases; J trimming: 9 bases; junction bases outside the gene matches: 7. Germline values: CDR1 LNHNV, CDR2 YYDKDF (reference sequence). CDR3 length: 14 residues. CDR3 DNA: TGTGCCACCAGCAGAGAGGGGACAGTGAAACAAGCTTTCTTT. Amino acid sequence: CATSREGTVKQAFF.

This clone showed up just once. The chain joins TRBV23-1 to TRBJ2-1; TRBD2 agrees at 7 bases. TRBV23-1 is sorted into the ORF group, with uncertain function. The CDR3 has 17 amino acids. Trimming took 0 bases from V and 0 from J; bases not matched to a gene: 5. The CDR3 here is CASSQSPPGGSYNEQFF. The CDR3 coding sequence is TGCGCCAGCAGTCAATCTCCCCCGGGGGGCTCCTACAATGAGCAGTTCTTC.

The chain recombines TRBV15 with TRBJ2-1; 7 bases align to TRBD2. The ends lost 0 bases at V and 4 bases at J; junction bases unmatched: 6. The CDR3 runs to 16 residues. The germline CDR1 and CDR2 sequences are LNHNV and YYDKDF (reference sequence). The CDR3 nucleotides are TGTGCCACCAGCAGAGATCTGGCTAGCGGTTACAATGAGCAGTTCTTC. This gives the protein CATSRDLASGYNEQFF.

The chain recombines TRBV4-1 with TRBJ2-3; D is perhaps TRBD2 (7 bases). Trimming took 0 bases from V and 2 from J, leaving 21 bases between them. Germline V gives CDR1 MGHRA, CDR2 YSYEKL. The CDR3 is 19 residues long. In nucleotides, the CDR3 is TGCGCCAGCAGCCAAGAGATTCCGTCCTGCCGGGGGGCCACAGATACGCAGTATTTT. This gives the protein CASSQEIPSCRGATDTQYF.

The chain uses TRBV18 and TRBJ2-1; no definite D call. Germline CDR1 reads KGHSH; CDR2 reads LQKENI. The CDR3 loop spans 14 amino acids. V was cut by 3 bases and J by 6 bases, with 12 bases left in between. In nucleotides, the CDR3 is TGTGCCAGCTCACCTGCACCCCCACCCAATGAGCAGTTCTTC. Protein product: CASSPAPPPNEQFF.

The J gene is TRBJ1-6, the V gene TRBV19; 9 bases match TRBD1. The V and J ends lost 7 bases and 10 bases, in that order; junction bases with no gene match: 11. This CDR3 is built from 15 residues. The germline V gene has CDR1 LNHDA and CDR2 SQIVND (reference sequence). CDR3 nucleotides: TGTGCCAGTACCTCCGGACAGGGGTTGCGATCACCCCTCCACTTT. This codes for CASTSGQGLRSPLHF.

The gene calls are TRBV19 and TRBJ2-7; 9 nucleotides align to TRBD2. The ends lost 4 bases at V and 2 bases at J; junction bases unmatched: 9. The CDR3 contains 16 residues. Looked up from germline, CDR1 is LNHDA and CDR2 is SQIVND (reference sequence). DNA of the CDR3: TGTGCCAGTAGTAGCGCCCTAGCGGGAAGTCCCTACGAGCAGTACTTC. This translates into CASSSALAGSPYEQYF.

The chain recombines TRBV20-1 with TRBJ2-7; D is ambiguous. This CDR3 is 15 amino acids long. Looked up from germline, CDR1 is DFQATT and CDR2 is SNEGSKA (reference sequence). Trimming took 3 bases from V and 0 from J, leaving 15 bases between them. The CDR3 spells CSASSGESPSYEQYF. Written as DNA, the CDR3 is TGCAGTGCTAGTTCGGGCGAGTCCCCCTCCTACGAGCAGTACTTC.

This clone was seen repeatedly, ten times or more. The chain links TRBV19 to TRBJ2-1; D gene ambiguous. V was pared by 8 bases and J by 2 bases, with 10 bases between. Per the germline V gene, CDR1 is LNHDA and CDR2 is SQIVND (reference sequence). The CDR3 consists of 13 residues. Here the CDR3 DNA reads TGTGCCAGTTCTAAGGTTCCCTACAATGAGCAGTTCTTC. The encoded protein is CASSKVPYNEQFF. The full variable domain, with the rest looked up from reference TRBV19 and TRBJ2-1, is DGGITQSPKYLFRKEGQNVTLSCEQNLNHDAMYWYRQDPGQGLRLIYYSQIVNDFQKGDIAEGYSVSREKKESFPLTVTSAQKNPTAFYLCASSKVPYNEQFFGPGTRLTVL.

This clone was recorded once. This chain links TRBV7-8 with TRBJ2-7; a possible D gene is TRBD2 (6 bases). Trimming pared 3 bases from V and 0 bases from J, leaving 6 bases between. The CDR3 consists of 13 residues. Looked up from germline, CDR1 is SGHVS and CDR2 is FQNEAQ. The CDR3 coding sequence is TGTGCCAGCAGCTTGGGACTCTCCTACGAGCAGTACTTC. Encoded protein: CASSLGLSYEQYF.

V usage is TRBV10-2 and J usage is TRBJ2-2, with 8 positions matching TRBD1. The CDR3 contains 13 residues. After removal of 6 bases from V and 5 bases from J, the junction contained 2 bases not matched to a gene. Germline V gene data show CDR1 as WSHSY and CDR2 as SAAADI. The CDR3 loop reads CASRYRGTGELFF. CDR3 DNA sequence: TGCGCCAGCAGATACAGGGGGACCGGGGAGCTGTTTTTT.

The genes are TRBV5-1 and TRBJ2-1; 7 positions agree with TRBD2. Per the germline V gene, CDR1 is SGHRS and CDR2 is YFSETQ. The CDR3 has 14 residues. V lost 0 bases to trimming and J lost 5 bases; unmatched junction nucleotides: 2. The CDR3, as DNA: TGCGCCAGCAGCTTGGGGCTAGCGGACAATGAGCAGTTCTTC. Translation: CASSLGLADNEQFF.

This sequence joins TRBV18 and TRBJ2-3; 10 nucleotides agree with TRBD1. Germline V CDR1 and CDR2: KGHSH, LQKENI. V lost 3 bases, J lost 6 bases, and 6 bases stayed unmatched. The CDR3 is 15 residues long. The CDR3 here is CASSPAGTGEDTQYF. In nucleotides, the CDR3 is TGTGCCAGCTCACCCGCCGGGACAGGGGAGGATACGCAGTATTTT.

CDR3 bases: TGTGCCAGCAGTTCAAGGGGGACAACTTCTAACTATGGCTACACCTTC. Its protein is CASSSRGTTSNYGYTF. The gene calls are TRBV6-5 and TRBJ1-2; weak D call: TRBD1 (6 bases). The CDR3 covers 16 residues. V was cut by 4 bases and J by 0 bases, with 15 bases left in between. Germline V gives CDR1 MNHEY, CDR2 SVGAGI.

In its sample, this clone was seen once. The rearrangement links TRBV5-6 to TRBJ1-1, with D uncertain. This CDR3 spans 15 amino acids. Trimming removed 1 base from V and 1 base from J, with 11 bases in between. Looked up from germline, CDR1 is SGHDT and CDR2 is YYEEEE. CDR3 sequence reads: CASSLFPGENTEAFF. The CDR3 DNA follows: TGTGCCAGCAGCTTGTTCCCAGGCGAGAACACTGAAGCTTTCTTT.

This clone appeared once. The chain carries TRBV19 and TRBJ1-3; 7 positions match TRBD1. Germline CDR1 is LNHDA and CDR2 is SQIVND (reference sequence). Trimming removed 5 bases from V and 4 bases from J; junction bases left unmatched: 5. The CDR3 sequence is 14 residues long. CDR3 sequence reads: CASSLTGSGNTIYF. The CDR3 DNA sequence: TGTGCCAGTAGTTTGACAGGGAGCGGAAACACCATATATTTT. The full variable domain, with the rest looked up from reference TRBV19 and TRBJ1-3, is DGGITQSPKYLFRKEGQNVTLSCEQNLNHDAMYWYRQDPGQGLRLIYYSQIVNDFQKGDIAEGYSVSREKKESFPLTVTSAQKNPTAFYLCASSLTGSGNTIYFGEGSWLTVV.

The CDR3 DNA is TGCAGCGTTGATGGGGTGGCCATGAACACTGAAGCTTTCTTT. Its protein is CSVDGVAMNTEAFF. This chain connects TRBV29-1 to TRBJ1-1, with unresolved D. The CDR3 extends over 14 amino acids. Per the germline V gene, CDR1 is SQVTM and CDR2 is ANQGSEA. The V end lost 3 bases, the J end lost 0 bases, and 11 bases lay between the germline ends. Combining the CDR3 with reference TRBV29-1 and TRBJ1-1 gives the whole variable domain SAVISQKPSRDICQRGTSLTIQCQVDSQVTMMFWYRQQPGQSLTLIATANQGSEATYESGFVIDKFPISRPNLTFSTLTVSNMSPEDSSIYLCSVDGVAMNTEAFFGQGTRLTVV.

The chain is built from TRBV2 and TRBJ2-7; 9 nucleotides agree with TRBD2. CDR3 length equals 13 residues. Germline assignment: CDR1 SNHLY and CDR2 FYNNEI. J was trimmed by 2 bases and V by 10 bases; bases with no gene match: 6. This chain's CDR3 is CAIRAGGAYEQYF. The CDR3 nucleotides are TGTGCCATCAGGGCGGGGGGGGCCTACGAGCAGTACTTC.

The CDR3 sequence is CAWSGSAGRQETQYF. DNA of the CDR3: TGTGCCTGGAGCGGGAGCGCGGGTCGCCAAGAGACCCAGTACTTC. The chain carries TRBV30 and TRBJ2-5; D possibly corresponds to TRBD2 (6 bases). V lost 3 bases, J lost 1 base, and 15 bases lay in between. The germline V gene has CDR1 GTSNPN and CDR2 SVGIG (reference sequence). CDR3 length: 15 residues.

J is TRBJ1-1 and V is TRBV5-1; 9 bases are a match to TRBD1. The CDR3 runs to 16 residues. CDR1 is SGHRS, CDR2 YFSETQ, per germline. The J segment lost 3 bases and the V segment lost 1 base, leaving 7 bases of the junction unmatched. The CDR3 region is CASSLRTGGSDTEAFF. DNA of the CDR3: TGCGCCAGCAGCTTGCGAACAGGGGGCTCTGACACTGAAGCTTTCTTT.